This TCR beta chain was observed in a study of cytomegalovirus exposure and HLA in healthy donors. Study findings and constraints: Follow-up analysis found HLA locus-dependent TCR association rates, highest for DRB1 and lowest for HLA-C. In vitro, a few CMV-associated chains proved specific for CMV antigens.

Details on this clone: The antigen remains unidentified.

PCR amplification relied on 60 Vbeta primers (plus 13 Jbeta primers). In the authors' methods: Some 9.9 million of 80 million to 85 million unique TCR beta chains were shared, per a later count. Libraries were prepared by immunoSEQ multiplex PCR; TCRdb keeps only in-frame clonotypes and omits some of them. V and J calls plus clone size are reproduced from that table; the DNA served to infer D and trimming. The repertoire holds around 130,000 clones, with roughly 71% as singletons. CDR1 is MNHEY and CDR2 is SMNVEV in the germline V gene (reference sequence). This CDR3 region has 17 residues. Trimming at V came to 4 bases and at J to 5 bases, leaving 15 bases not matched to a gene.

The chain is built from TRBV27 and TRBJ2-7; 9 positions match TRBD2. The TCR comes from a middle-aged woman in good health and CMV-seropositive. The sample consisted of PBMCs. In DNA form, the CDR3 reads TGTGCCAGCAGTTCCCCAACGGCGGGAGGGGTTTTCAACGAGCAGTACTTC. Its protein product is CASSSPTAGGVFNEQYF.